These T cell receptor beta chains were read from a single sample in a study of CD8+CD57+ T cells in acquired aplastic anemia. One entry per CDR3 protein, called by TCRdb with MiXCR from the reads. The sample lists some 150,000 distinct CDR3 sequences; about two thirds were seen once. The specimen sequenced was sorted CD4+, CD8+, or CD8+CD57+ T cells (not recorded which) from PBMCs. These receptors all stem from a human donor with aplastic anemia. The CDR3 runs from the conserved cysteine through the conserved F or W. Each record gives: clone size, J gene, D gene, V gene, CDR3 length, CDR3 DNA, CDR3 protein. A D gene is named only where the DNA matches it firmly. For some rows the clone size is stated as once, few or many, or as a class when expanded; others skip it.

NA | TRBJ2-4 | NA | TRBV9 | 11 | TGTGCCAGCAGCCCCGGGACTATTCAGTACTTC | CASSPGTIQYF
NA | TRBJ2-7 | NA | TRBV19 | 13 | TGTGCCAGTAGTATAGACCTCGAGGGGGAGCAGTACTTC | CASSIDLEGEQYF
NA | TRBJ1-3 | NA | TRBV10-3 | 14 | TGTGCCATCAGTGAGTCTACAGGGGGAAACACCATATATTTT | CAISESTGGNTIYF
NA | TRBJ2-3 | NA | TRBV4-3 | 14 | TGCGCCAGCAGCCAAGGCCGTGCCCCAGATACGCAGTATTTT | CASSQGRAPDTQYF
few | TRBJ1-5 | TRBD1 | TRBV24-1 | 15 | TGTGCCACCAGTCCTACAGGGGAGGGCAATCAGCCCCAGCATTTT | CATSPTGEGNQPQHF
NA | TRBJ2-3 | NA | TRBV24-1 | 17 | TGTGCCACCAGTGATTCAGGGGGGCAAACACACACAGATACGCAGTATTTT | CATSDSGGQTHTDTQYF
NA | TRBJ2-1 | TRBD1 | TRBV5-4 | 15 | TGTGCCAGCAGCCTTCCAGGGGGTCGTGACAATGAGCAGTTCTTC | CASSLPGGRDNEQFF
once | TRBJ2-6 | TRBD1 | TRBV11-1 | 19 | TGTGCCAGCAGGAAGACTACGAGCAGGGGGCAAACTGGGGCCAACGTCCTGACTTTC | CASRKTTSRGQTGANVLTF
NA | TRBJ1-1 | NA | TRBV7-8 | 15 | TGTGCCAGCAGCTTAGCAGGGAACAGGGAGGCTGAAGCTTTCTTT | CASSLAGNREAEAFF
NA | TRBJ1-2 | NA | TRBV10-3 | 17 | TGTGCCATCAGGGGGGAGGGGCTATGGCAGGGGATTAGCGGCTACACCTTC | CAIRGEGLWQGISGYTF
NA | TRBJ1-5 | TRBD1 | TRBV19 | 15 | TGTGCCAGTAGTATCCGGGCAGGGGGAGGTCAGCCCCAGCATTTT | CASSIRAGGGQPQHF
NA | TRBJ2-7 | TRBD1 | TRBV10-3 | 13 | TGTGCCACCGGACTTCAGGGGGTTTACGAGCAGTACTTC | CATGLQGVYEQYF
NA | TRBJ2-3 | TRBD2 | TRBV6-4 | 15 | TGTGCCATCAGTGAGGGGCGGGAGGGCGCAGATACGCAGTATTTT | CAISEGREGADTQYF
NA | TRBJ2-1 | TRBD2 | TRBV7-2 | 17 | TGTGCCAGCAGCTTGGGTAGCGGGAGGCCCTCCTACAATGAGCAGTTCTTC | CASSLGSGRPSYNEQFF
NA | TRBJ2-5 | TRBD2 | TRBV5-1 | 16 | TGCGCCAGCAGCTGGGCACTAGCGGGGATACAAGAGACCCAGTACTTC | CASSWALAGIQETQYF
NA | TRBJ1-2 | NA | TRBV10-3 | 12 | TGTGCCATCAGTGAAGGTAGGGCCGGCTACACCTTC | CAISEGRAGYTF
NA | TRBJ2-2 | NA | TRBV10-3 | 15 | TGTGCCATCAGTGAGTCGGGTACTTACACCGGGGAGCTGTTTTTT | CAISESGTYTGELFF
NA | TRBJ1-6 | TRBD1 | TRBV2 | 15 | TGTGCCAGCAGTGAATGGGACAGGGATAATTCACCCCTCCACTTT | CASSEWDRDNSPLHF
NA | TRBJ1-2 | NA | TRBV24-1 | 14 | TGTGCCACCAGCGCAGACGGGTCCAGCTATGGCTACACCTTC | CATSADGSSYGYTF
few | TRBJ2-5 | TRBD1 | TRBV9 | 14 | TGTGCCAGCAGCGAGGACAGGGGAGGCGAGACCCAGTACTTC | CASSEDRGGETQYF
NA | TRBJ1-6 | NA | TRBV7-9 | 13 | TGTGCCAGCAGCTTACCGGCAAGCTCACCCCTCCACTTT | CASSLPASSPLHF
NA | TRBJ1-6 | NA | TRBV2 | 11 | TGTGCCAGCAGTCTTAATTCACCCCTCCGCTTT | CASSLNSPLRF
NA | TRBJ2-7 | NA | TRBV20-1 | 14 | TGCAGTGCTAGAGATAGTGCGGGGTATGACGAGCAGTACTTC | CSARDSAGYDEQYF
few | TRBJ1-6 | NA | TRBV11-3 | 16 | TGTGCCAGCAGCCAAGACGGTAGGGGTAATCATTCACCCCTCCACTTT | CASSQDGRGNHSPLHF
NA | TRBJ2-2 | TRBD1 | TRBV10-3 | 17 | TGTGCCATCAGTGAGTCGGCAGGGGGCGCGTACACCGGGGAGCTGTTTTTT | CAISESAGGAYTGELFF
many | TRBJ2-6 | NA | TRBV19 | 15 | TGTGCCAGTAGCATCGACAGGCATGGGGCCAACGTCCTGACTTTC | CASSIDRHGANVLTF
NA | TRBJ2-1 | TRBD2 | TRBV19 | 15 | TGTGCCAGTACTCGGGGGGGCGGGCGAGTAAATGAGCAGTTCTTC | CASTRGGGRVNEQFF
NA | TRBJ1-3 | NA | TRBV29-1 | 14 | TGCAGCGTCTCGGTTTGGCAGGGAGGAAACACCATATATTTT | CSVSVWQGGNTIYF
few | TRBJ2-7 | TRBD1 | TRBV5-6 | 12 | TGTGCTGGAGACAGGGAACCTTACGAGCAGTACTTC | CAGDREPYEQYF
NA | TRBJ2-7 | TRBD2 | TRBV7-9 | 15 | TGTGCCAGCAGCTTTTCGAGCGGGGCCCCGGGCGAGCAGTACTTC | CASSFSSGAPGEQYF
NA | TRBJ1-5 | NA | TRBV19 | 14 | TGTGCCAGTACCAACCCATCAGGGATGCAGCCCCAGCATTTT | CASTNPSGMQPQHF
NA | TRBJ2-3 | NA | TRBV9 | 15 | TGTGCCAGCAGCGTAGTTTCAGGTGTAACAGATACGCAGTATTTT | CASSVVSGVTDTQYF
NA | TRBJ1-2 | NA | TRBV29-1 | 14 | TGCAGCGTTGAAGATAGGGGACAAATCTATGGCTACACCTTC | CSVEDRGQIYGYTF
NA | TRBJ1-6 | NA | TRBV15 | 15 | TGTGCCACCAGCAGAGGTGGAGGGAAAAGCTCACCCCTCCACTTT | CATSRGGGKSSPLHF
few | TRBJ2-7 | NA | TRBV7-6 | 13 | TGTGCCAGCAGCCGGGACTCCCTGGGGGAGCAGTACTTC | CASSRDSLGEQYF
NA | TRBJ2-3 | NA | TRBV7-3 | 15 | TGTGCCAGCAGCCCGGGTGAGGGTGGGACAGATACGCAGTATTTT | CASSPGEGGTDTQYF
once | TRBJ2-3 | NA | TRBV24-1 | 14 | TGTGCCACCAGTGATTTTGGAAGCACAGATACGCAGTATTTT | CATSDFGSTDTQYF